The 26 T cell receptor beta chains presented below share a single source sample, sequenced in a study of T-cell memory formation after mild COVID-19. TCRdb fed the 5' RACE reads into MiXCR, producing one record per CDR3 protein. In the table there are 110,000 or so distinct CDR3 sequences, 20% to 25% of which are singletons. The specimen was PBMCs or a T cell subset sorted from them (not recorded which). The receptors stem from a man aged 18 to 30 who had mild COVID-19 (a few samples of this study predate the infection). Cell type and time point are not known.

This clonotype was detected only a few times. V and J are TRBV23-1 and TRBJ2-7; possible D gene TRBD1, 6 bases. TRBV23-1 is treated as an ORF (open reading frame) with a function not yet certain. Trimming took off 4 bases at V and 3 bases at J, with 13 bases between the two ends. This CDR3 contains 14 residues. CDR3 nucleotide sequence: TGCGCCAGCAGTCCTGCAGGGGTTATCTACGAGCAGTACGTC. Its protein product is CASSPAGVIYEQYV.

In its sample, this clonotype was seen a few times. The chain combines TRBV7-9 with TRBJ2-5, with TRBD2 as a possible D gene (5 bases). V lost 5 bases and J lost 5, with 21 bases in between. Germline V gene lookup returns CDR1 SEHNR and CDR2 FQNEAQ (reference sequence). The CDR3 contains 16 residues. This chain's CDR3 is CASSPTPGPSGETQYF. The DNA for the CDR3 is TGTGCCAGCAGCCCTACCCCGGGCCCATCGGGGGAGACCCAGTACTTC.

This chain connects TRBV4-1 to TRBJ2-7; D possibly matches TRBD1 or TRBD2 (5 bases each). The V and J ends lost 5 bases and 6 bases respectively, with 14 bases between them. Germline CDR1 and CDR2: MGHRA and YSYEKL. CDR3 length: 13 residues. CDR3 DNA: TGCGCCAGCAGCTTAACCGTTGGGGGCGAGCAGTACTTC. This codes for CASSLTVGGEQYF.

There are a few counts of this clonotype. This chain links TRBV2 with TRBJ2-3, with D perhaps assigned TRBD1 or TRBD2 (8 bases each). Germline assignment: CDR1 SNHLY and CDR2 FYNNEI. The CDR3 contains 16 residues. V lost 11 bases and J 2 bases, leaving 23 bases between the germline ends. CDR3 nucleotides: TGTGCCGGGGCGCGGGGGGACAGGACAAACACAGATACGCAGTATTTT. It translates to CAGARGDRTNTDTQYF. Full variable domain (rest looked up from reference TRBV2 and TRBJ2-3): EPEVTQTPSHQVTQMGQEVILRCVPISNHLYFYWYRQILGQKVEFLVSFYNNEISEKSEIFDDQFSVERPDGSNFTLKIRSTKLEDSAMYFCAGARGDRTNTDTQYFGPGTRLTVL.

The CDR3 here is CSARDSSAGWGAFF. The CDR3 coding sequence is TGCAGTGCTAGAGACTCCTCGGCGGGTTGGGGGGCTTTCTTT. The chain combines TRBV20-1 with TRBJ1-1; a weak D match, TRBD1 (5 bases). Germline CDR1 is DFQATT and CDR2 is SNEGSKA (reference sequence). CDR3 length: 14 amino acids. Trimming took 0 bases from V and 11 from J, leaving 19 bases between them.

This clonotype was counted ten times or more. The V gene is TRBV4-1, the J gene TRBJ2-5; D is ambiguous. CDR3 length equals 15 residues. CDR1 and CDR2 (germline): MGHRA, YSYEKL. The V and J ends lost 0 bases and 2 bases respectively, with 10 bases between them. The CDR3 nucleotides are TGCGCCAGCAGCCAAGATCCCCTGATACAAGAGACCCAGTACTTC. Translated, it gives CASSQDPLIQETQYF.

This clonotype appeared a few times. This rearrangement joins TRBV12-3 or TRBV12-4 to TRBJ2-2, with 7 bases fitting TRBD2. This CDR3 is 15 amino acids long. The trim removed 7 bases at V and 4 bases at J, leaving 9 bases unmatched. CDR3 sequence (DNA): TGTGCCAGCACCCTCTCGGGGGGTTCCACCGGGGAGCTGTTTTTT. Encoded protein: CASTLSGGSTGELFF.

The rearrangement links TRBV4-3 to TRBJ2-3; D uncertain. This CDR3 is built from 15 residues. Germline V lookup: CDR1 LGHNA, CDR2 YSLEER. V lost 0 bases to trimming and J lost 2 bases, with 9 bases between them. The CDR3, as DNA: TGCGCCAGCAGCCAAGAGTGGACCTCCACAGATACGCAGTATTTT. This codes for CASSQEWTSTDTQYF.

This clonotype was counted a single time. The rearrangement links TRBV5-1 to TRBJ1-2; D gene uncertain. The CDR3 length is 14 residues. CDR1 is SGHRS and CDR2 is YFSETQ in the germline V gene. Deletions cut 0 bases from V and 5 bases from J, with 11 bases between. The CDR3 loop reads CASSLVTAQYGYTF. The CDR3 nucleotides are TGCGCCAGCAGCTTGGTCACAGCCCAATATGGCTACACCTTC. Using reference TRBV5-1 and TRBJ1-2 for the parts outside the CDR3, the full variable domain is KAGVTQTPRYLIKTRGQQVTLSCSPISGHRSVSWYQQTPGQGLQFLFEYFSETQRNKGNFPGRFSGRQFSNSRSEMNVSTLELGDSALYLCASSLVTAQYGYTFGSGTRLTVV.

This chain links TRBV5-4 with TRBJ2-1, with 9 bases matching TRBD1. Germline CDR1 is SGHNT and CDR2 is YYREEE (reference sequence). V was pared by 4 bases and J by 5 bases, with 1 base of the junction left unmatched. This CDR3 region has 13 residues. DNA of the CDR3: TGTGCCAGCAGCCGGACAGGGGACAATGAGCAGTTCTTC. Translating it yields CASSRTGDNEQFF.

This clonotype came up a few times. CDR3 sequence (DNA): TGCGCCAGCAGCGCTACTGAACAGGGTCTGCCCCAGCATTTT. Its protein is CASSATEQGLPQHF. The chain recombines TRBV4-1 with TRBJ1-5, with a tentative D call TRBD1 (6 bases). Trimming took off 5 bases at V and 9 bases at J, with 17 bases between the two ends. Germline V gives CDR1 MGHRA, CDR2 YSYEKL. CDR3 size: 14 residues.

The rearrangement links TRBV28 to TRBJ2-1, with 10 bases lining up with TRBD2. The CDR3 has 16 residues. Germline V gene data show CDR1 as MDHEN and CDR2 as SYDVKM. With 4 bases clipped from V and 4 bases from J, the junction kept 7 bases outside the gene matches. The CDR3 sequence: CASSSNSGGEYNEQFF. The CDR3 DNA follows: TGTGCCAGCAGTTCAAACAGCGGGGGGGAGTACAATGAGCAGTTCTTC.

The chain recombines TRBV29-1 with TRBJ2-2; TRBD1 matches at 7 bases. Germline-derived CDR1 and CDR2 are SQVTM and ANQGSEA. The trim removed 7 bases at V and 1 base at J, leaving 3 bases unmatched. The CDR3 contains 13 residues. The CDR3 is CSGGQRNTGELFF. CDR3 DNA sequence: TGCAGCGGGGGACAGCGGAACACCGGGGAGCTGTTTTTT.

The chain is built from TRBV29-1 and TRBJ2-6; no firm D call. Trimming left V 3 bases short and J 2 bases short, with 14 bases between. The length of the CDR3 is 16 residues. Germline CDR1 is SQVTM and CDR2 is ANQGSEA. CDR3 residues: CSVEFVGTTGANVLTF. CDR3 coding DNA: TGCAGCGTTGAGTTCGTGGGAACCACTGGGGCCAACGTCCTGACTTTC.

The chain has TRBV7-9 and TRBJ2-7, with 9 positions matching TRBD1. Germline values: CDR1 SEHNR, CDR2 FQNEAQ (reference sequence). This CDR3 comprises 16 residues. V lost 5 bases, J lost 4 bases, and 12 bases stayed unmatched. CDR3: CASSPPEGQGRYEQYF. DNA of the CDR3: TGTGCCAGCAGCCCCCCCGAGGGACAGGGAAGGTACGAGCAGTACTTC. The whole variable domain, filled in from reference TRBV7-9 and TRBJ2-7, reads DTGVSQNPRHKITKRGQNVTFRCDPISEHNRLYWYRQTLGQGPEFLTYFQNEAQLEKSRLLSDRFSAERPKGSFSTLEIQRTEQGDSAMYLCASSPPEGQGRYEQYFGPGTRLTVT.

As concerns this clonotype: At one of its ends the junction is not consistent with the germline gene, which may arise from a read error. The chain joins TRBV6-2 or TRBV6-3 to TRBJ2-1; TRBD2 is a possible D gene (6 bases). CDR1 is MNHEY, CDR2 SVGEGT, per germline. This CDR3 comprises 11 residues. This CDR3 reads CASEDGGLLVF. For the CDR3, the DNA is TGTGCCAGCGAAGACGGGGGACTTTTGGTCTTC.

This clonotype was seen a handful of times. The V gene is TRBV7-6, the J gene TRBJ2-2; D possibly corresponds to TRBD2 (5 bases). This CDR3 is built from 13 residues. Germline CDR1 and CDR2: SGHVS and FNYEAQ. V was cut by 2 bases and J by 5 bases, with 6 bases left in between. The CDR3 loop reads CASSLRETGELFF. CDR3 coding DNA: TGTGCCAGCAGCTTAAGGGAGACCGGGGAGCTGTTTTTT.

In this sample, this clonotype turned up many times. This chain links TRBV12-3 or TRBV12-4 with TRBJ1-1; tentatively, D is TRBD1 (5 bases). The CDR3 runs to 14 residues. V dropped 5 bases and J dropped 4 bases, with 14 bases sitting between them. The CDR3 loop is CASSRGPGSTEAFF. CDR3 sequence (DNA): TGTGCCAGCAGTCGGGGACCGGGTAGCACTGAAGCTTTCTTT.

This clonotype was detected a few times. This rearrangement joins TRBV11-2 to TRBJ2-5, with D possibly called TRBD1 or TRBD2 (5 bases each). The length of the CDR3 is 15 residues. The germline V gene has CDR1 SGHAT and CDR2 FQNNGV. V was cut by 6 bases and J by 5 bases, with 19 bases left in between. DNA for the CDR3: TGTGCCAGCAGTTCCCCGGGACGGCAATGGGAGACCCAGTACTTC. Residues: CASSSPGRQWETQYF.

The chain links TRBV5-4 to TRBJ2-5; 9 bases fit TRBD1. V dropped 4 bases and J dropped 3; count of bases not matched to a gene: 1. The V gene's germline CDR1 is SGHNT and CDR2 YYREEE (reference sequence). The length of the CDR3 is 13 residues. CDR3 nucleotide sequence: TGTGCCAGCAGCCGGACAGGGGAAGAGACCCAGTACTTC. It encodes CASSRTGEETQYF.

In this sample, this clonotype turned up a few times. The J gene is TRBJ1-1, the V gene TRBV27, with no clear D. Deletions cut 3 bases from V and 4 bases from J, with 12 bases between. The germline CDR1 and CDR2 sequences are MNHEY and SMNVEV (reference sequence). CDR3 length: 14 residues. This CDR3 reads CASSFAEGFTEAFF. The CDR3 DNA reads as TGTGCCAGCAGTTTTGCGGAAGGATTCACTGAAGCTTTCTTT.

This clonotype was observed a handful of times. The chain employs TRBV7-9 and TRBJ2-7, with a possible D match to TRBD2 (5 bases). The CDR3 covers 13 residues. CDR1 is SEHNR, CDR2 FQNEAQ, per germline (reference sequence). Between the trimmed V and J ends, which lost 5 bases and 6 bases, there was a span of 14 bases. The CDR3 spells CASSPASGIEQYV. CDR3 bases: TGTGCCAGCAGCCCGGCATCCGGGATCGAGCAGTACGTC.

V gene TRBV18 combines with J gene TRBJ2-7; TRBD2 aligns across 9 bases. Germline-derived CDR1 and CDR2 are KGHSH and LQKENI. Trimming at V came to 3 bases and at J to 1 base, leaving 13 bases not matched to a gene. The CDR3 consists of 18 residues. CDR3 bases: TGTGCCAGCTCACCGGACGACTCGCGGGGGGGCCTTTCCTACGAGCAGTACGTC. This translates into CASSPDDSRGGLSYEQYV.

This clonotype was counted at least ten times. This chain links TRBV5-1 with TRBJ2-7; D gene ambiguous. This CDR3 has 16 amino acids. The V gene's germline CDR1 is SGHRS and CDR2 YFSETQ. Trimming removed 2 bases from V and 3 bases from J, with 18 bases in between. The DNA for the CDR3 is TGCGCCAGCAGCTTCTCCCCCTACACCGACGGCTACGAGCAGTACTTC. This translates into CASSFSPYTDGYEQYF.

The V and J genes are TRBV12-3 or TRBV12-4 and TRBJ1-1, with D perhaps TRBD1 (5 bases). There are 15 residues in the CDR3. The V and J ends lost 7 bases and 6 bases respectively, with 21 bases between them. In nucleotides, the CDR3 is TGTGCCAGCACTGTACTCGGCGGGGGAGGCGCTGAAGCTTTCTTT. This codes for CASTVLGGGGAEAFF.

The chain couples TRBV7-6 to TRBJ2-1; 8 bases line up with TRBD1. Germline V gene sequence: CDR1 SGHVS, CDR2 FNYEAQ. Trimming removed 1 base from V and 7 bases from J; junction bases left unmatched: 6. The CDR3 length is 15 residues. The CDR3 loop reads CASSLGQGAGNEQFF. The CDR3 DNA reads TGTGCCAGCAGCTTAGGGCAGGGGGCCGGTAATGAGCAGTTCTTC.